The 8 T cell receptor beta chains below come from one sample, sequenced in a study of OX40 agonist ivuxolimab in advanced cancers. The method was immunoSEQ multiplex PCR; TCRdb's version includes in-frame clones alone and lacks a portion of them. Found here are 75,000 to 100,000 clones, about 86% of them singletons; the top ten hold more than 5.5%. Sample: CD4+ or CD8+ T cells sorted from blood, taken in a trial of the OX40 agonist ivuxolimab. These receptors were taken from an adult with an advanced solid tumor such as melanoma, head and neck, liver or kidney cancer.

This clone was seen more than once but under ten times. This chain links TRBV7-3 with TRBJ2-2; 7 positions agree with TRBD2. The V segment lost 6 bases and the J segment 3 bases; nucleotides outside the gene matches: 10. Germline V gives CDR1 SGHTA, CDR2 FQGTGA. The CDR3 extends over 16 amino acids. CDR3 in amino acids: CASRREGEGHTGELFF. DNA for the CDR3: TGTGCCAGCAGGAGGGAAGGGGAGGGCCACACCGGGGAGCTGTTTTTT.

The chain employs TRBV4-2 and TRBJ2-1; tentatively, D is TRBD2 (5 bases). This CDR3 contains 17 residues. Germline loops: CDR1 LGHNA, CDR2 YNFKEQ. Trimming left V 0 bases short and J 10 bases short, with 22 bases between. The CDR3 DNA reads as TGTGCCAGCAGCCAAGATTGGGGAAGCGGCCCCACCACAGAGCAGTTCTTC. Protein product: CASSQDWGSGPTTEQFF.

The chain combines TRBV6-6 with TRBJ2-7; TRBD2 might be the D (5 bases). Looked up from germline, CDR1 is MNHNY and CDR2 is SVGAGI (reference sequence). V was pared by 4 bases and J by 0 bases, with 13 bases between. The CDR3 is 15 amino acids. The CDR3 spells CASSSLGDPSYEQYF. DNA for the CDR3: TGTGCCAGCAGTTCCCTCGGGGATCCCTCCTACGAGCAGTACTTC.

The J gene is TRBJ1-2, the V gene TRBV7-9, with 10 bases aligning to TRBD1. V shed 5 bases and J 5 bases; nucleotides not matched to a gene: 11. This CDR3 has 16 amino acids. Germline-derived CDR1 and CDR2 are SEHNR and FQNEAQ (reference sequence). The chain's CDR3 is CASSPSSGTGAYGYTF. The CDR3 coding sequence is TGTGCCAGCAGCCCATCCTCCGGGACAGGGGCTTATGGCTACACCTTC.

The gene calls are TRBV5-1 and TRBJ1-1; 10 nucleotides line up with TRBD1. The CDR3 sequence is 16 residues long. The germline V gene has CDR1 SGHRS and CDR2 YFSETQ. Losses at the gene ends were 0 bases for V and 4 bases for J; bases not matched to a gene: 6. The CDR3 spells CASSLGGQGGGTEAFF. In DNA, the CDR3 is TGCGCCAGCAGCTTGGGTGGACAGGGGGGAGGCACTGAAGCTTTCTTT.

V is TRBV5-3 and J is TRBJ1-2, with 8 bases that match TRBD1. TRBV5-3 carries the ORF label, with uncertain function. This CDR3 is 15 amino acids long. V gave up 4 bases and J gave up 5 bases; unmatched junction bases: 10. CDR3: CARSGYWGQVYGYTF. The DNA of the CDR3 is TGTGCCAGAAGCGGATACTGGGGACAGGTTTATGGCTACACCTTC.

V gene TRBV2 combines with J gene TRBJ2-3, with D tentatively TRBD1 (7 bases). CDR3 length: 13 residues. V lost 5 bases to trimming and J lost 11 bases, with 17 bases between them. CDR1 and CDR2 from the germline V gene are SNHLY and FYNNEI. The CDR3 loop is CASSWGDRTWQYF. In nucleotides, the CDR3 is TGTGCCAGCAGTTGGGGGGACAGAACGTGGCAGTATTTT.

The chain links TRBV6-5 to TRBJ1-1; D remains unclear. This CDR3 contains 13 residues. Germline values: CDR1 MNHEY, CDR2 SVGAGI. The V end lost 4 bases, the J end lost 2 bases, and 8 bases lay between the germline ends. CDR3 protein: CASSWKGNTEAFF. The CDR3 DNA reads TGTGCCAGCAGTTGGAAGGGCAACACTGAAGCTTTCTTT.